A single sample is the source of the 26 T cell receptor beta chains below, sequenced in a study of blood T cells in healthy people across ages. Next came a second PCR, run for about 7 to 12 cycles, which used a sample-barcoded 5' primer along with a J-beta primer mix. TCRdb re-called the 5' RACE reads through MiXCR, storing one row per CDR3 protein. The sample lists 660,000 or so distinct CDR3 sequences, roughly 50% occurring once. Sequenced: blood. These receptors came from a man aged 60 to 69 in good health.

In this sample, this clonotype turned up a few times. The chain recombines TRBV4-2 with TRBJ2-4, with D uncertain. Matching the DNA end better, TRBJ2-7 makes the J call doubtful. Germline V CDR1 and CDR2: LGHNA, YNFKEQ. The CDR3 sequence is 16 residues long. The CDR3 here is CASSQVSSQYTYEQYF. CDR3 nucleotides: TGTGCCAGCAGCCAAGTCTCGTCACAGTACACCTACGAGCAGTACTTC.

The rearrangement joins TRBV5-1 to TRBJ2-1; maybe TRBD1 (7 bases). CDR3 size: 14 residues. The germline V gene has CDR1 SGHRS and CDR2 YFSETQ. V was trimmed by 4 bases and J by 3 bases, leaving 11 bases between them. CDR3 loop: CASSNQGGYNEQFF. The CDR3 nucleotides are TGCGCCAGCAGCAATCAGGGGGGCTACAATGAGCAGTTCTTC.

J is TRBJ2-7 and V is TRBV5-1; weak D call: TRBD2 (6 bases). Germline-derived CDR1 and CDR2 are SGHRS and YFSETQ. The CDR3 spans 15 residues. The V and J ends lost 0 bases and 12 bases respectively, with 22 bases between them. The CDR3 loop is CASSLGGARQETRYF. CDR3 coding DNA: TGCGCCAGCAGCTTGGGCGGGGCCCGACAAGAGACCCGGTACTTC.

The V call is TRBV29-1, the J call TRBJ1-1, with D tentatively TRBD1 (5 bases). The CDR3 loop spans 13 amino acids. V was pared by 6 bases and J by 1 base, with 12 bases between. CDR1 is SQVTM and CDR2 is ANQGSEA in the germline V gene. The CDR3 loop is CSVGGTGNTEAFF. The DNA of the CDR3 is TGCAGCGTGGGTGGGACGGGGAACACTGAAGCTTTCTTT.

This clonotype was counted a few times. The chain combines TRBV2 with TRBJ2-4; no firm D call. CDR1 and CDR2 from the germline V gene are SNHLY and FYNNEI. The CDR3 runs 13 residues. V lost 3 bases, J lost 2 bases, and 5 bases lay in between. CDR3 DNA sequence: TGTGCCAGCAGTGAGTTTTCCAAAAACATTCAGTACTTC. This encodes CASSEFSKNIQYF. Combining the CDR3 with reference TRBV2 and TRBJ2-4 gives the whole variable domain EPEVTQTPSHQVTQMGQEVILRCVPISNHLYFYWYRQILGQKVEFLVSFYNNEISEKSEIFDDQFSVERPDGSNFTLKIRSTKLEDSAMYFCASSEFSKNIQYFGAGTRLSVL.

This clonotype was detected a few times. The CDR3 nucleotides are TGTGCCAGCAGTGAAGGCCCGAGCTCCTACGAGCAGTACTTC. It encodes CASSEGPSSYEQYF. This chain connects TRBV28 to TRBJ2-7; D unresolved. Germline CDR1 is MDHEN and CDR2 is SYDVKM. V was shortened by 5 bases and J by 0 bases, with 11 bases between the two germline ends. The CDR3 is made up of 14 amino acids.

In its sample, this clonotype was seen a few times. The V gene is TRBV18, the J gene TRBJ1-1; D may be TRBD1 (6 bases). Germline V gene lookup returns CDR1 KGHSH and CDR2 LQKENI. V dropped 4 bases and J dropped 8 bases, with 8 bases sitting between them. The CDR3 extends over 11 amino acids. This CDR3 reads CASSQQGEAFF. The CDR3 region has the DNA TGTGCCAGCTCACAGCAGGGGGAAGCTTTCTTT.

This chain links TRBV9 with TRBJ2-1; a weak D match, TRBD2 (6 bases). The V gene lost 1 base and the J gene lost 9 bases, with 14 bases spanning the gap. The CDR3 contains 14 residues. CDR1 is SGDLS and CDR2 is YYNGEE in the germline V gene. CDR3 nucleotides: TGTGCCAGCAGCGTAACTGCGGGGTATGGTGAGCAGTTCTTC. Its protein product is CASSVTAGYGEQFF.

This clonotype has only a few counts. V usage is TRBV19 and J usage is TRBJ2-7, with 10 bases aligning to TRBD1. Trimming removed 3 bases from V and 0 bases from J; junction bases left unmatched: 8. Looked up from germline, CDR1 is LNHDA and CDR2 is SQIVND (reference sequence). This CDR3 is 17 amino acids long. The CDR3 loop reads CASSILPRTGGSYEQYF. CDR3 nucleotides: TGTGCCAGTAGTATTCTCCCGCGGACAGGGGGCTCCTACGAGCAGTACTTC.

The chain has TRBV6-2 or TRBV6-3 and TRBJ2-5; 8 positions match TRBD1. Germline V gene sequence: CDR1 MNHEY, CDR2 SVGEGT. V was pared by 5 bases and J by 0 bases, with 5 bases of the junction left unmatched. This CDR3 is built from 15 residues. The chain's CDR3 is CASSARTGNQETQYF. The CDR3 coding sequence is TGTGCCAGCAGTGCCCGGACAGGGAACCAAGAGACCCAGTACTTC.

The genes are TRBV10-3 and TRBJ2-7; tentative D call: TRBD2 (5 bases). The J call may be mistaken, given a closer DNA end match to TRBJ2-5. The CDR3 has 14 amino acids. The germline CDR1 and CDR2 sequences are ENHRY and SYGVKD. Written as DNA, the CDR3 is TGTGCCTCGGGCTCTAACGAGAGGGCAGAGACCCAGTACTTC. Residues: CASGSNERAETQYF.

The chain employs TRBV3-1 and TRBJ2-5, with 8 bases that match TRBD2. CDR3 length: 18 amino acids. Germline V gene sequence: CDR1 LGHDT, CDR2 YNNKEL (reference sequence). J gave up 2 bases and V 0 bases, and 11 bases lay outside the gene matches. The CDR3 here is CASSQDKPAGVSQETQYF. The CDR3 DNA reads TGTGCCAGCAGCCAAGATAAACCAGCGGGAGTTTCGCAAGAGACCCAGTACTTC.

This chain joins TRBV6-1 and TRBJ1-6; D ambiguous. The V end lost 8 bases, the J end lost 3 bases, and 20 bases lay between the germline ends. Germline CDR1 reads MNHNS; CDR2 reads SASEGT. This CDR3 has 17 residues. The CDR3 spells CASSRQAIQSYNSPLHF. In DNA, the CDR3 is TGTGCCAGCTCGCGGCAGGCCATCCAGAGCTATAATTCACCCCTCCACTTT.

This rearrangement joins TRBV5-1 to TRBJ1-5; TRBD1 matches 7 bases. Trimming cost V 3 bases and J 0 bases; bases outside gene matches: 9. The CDR3 loop spans 17 amino acids. CDR1 and CDR2 (germline): SGHRS, YFSETQ. The CDR3 DNA sequence: TGCGCCAGCAGCTCGATCATCACAGGGGATAGCAATCAGCCCCAGCATTTT. Its translation is CASSSIITGDSNQPQHF.

This clonotype appeared a few times. The chain is built from TRBV5-1 and TRBJ2-3, with 11 nucleotides matching TRBD2. Germline V gene sequence: CDR1 SGHRS, CDR2 YFSETQ. The CDR3 is 16 amino acids. V trimming: 0 bases; J trimming: 5 bases; junction bases outside the gene matches: 5. CDR3 nucleotide sequence: TGCGCCAGCAGCTTGGCACTAGCGGGGGCCCGAGATACGCAGTATTTT. This sequence encodes CASSLALAGARDTQYF.

This rearrangement joins TRBV20-1 to TRBJ2-1; maybe TRBD2 (6 bases). The tail of the sequence fits TRBJ2-7 better, so the J call may be wrong. This CDR3 region has 14 residues. Germline V gene data show CDR1 as DFQATT and CDR2 as SNEGSKA (reference sequence). The DNA for the CDR3 is TGCAGTGCTAGTGGGGGGAGCTCCTACAATGGGCAGTACTTC. The encoded protein is CSASGGSSYNGQYF.

The chain carries TRBV4-2 and TRBJ2-2; D is uncertain. Germline V gene lookup returns CDR1 LGHNA and CDR2 YNFKEQ. V was cut by 6 bases and J by 0 bases, with 11 bases left in between. The CDR3 sequence is 15 residues long. CDR3 sequence (DNA): TGTGCCAGCAGGCCGACATACTCGAACACCGGGGAGCTGTTTTTT. It codes for CASRPTYSNTGELFF.

The chain carries TRBV7-9 and TRBJ1-6, with D maybe TRBD1 (5 bases). V dropped 1 base and J dropped 6 bases, with 16 bases sitting between them. CDR1 SEHNR and CDR2 FQNEAQ come from the germline V gene (reference sequence). There are 17 residues in the CDR3. Here the CDR3 reads CASSLGGTGTANSPLHF. The CDR3 DNA reads TGTGCCAGCAGCTTAGGAGGCACCGGGACGGCTAATTCACCCCTCCACTTT.

This clonotype was seen a handful of times. The rearrangement uses TRBV12-3 or TRBV12-4 and TRBJ2-3, with a tentative D call TRBD1 (5 bases). This CDR3 has 13 residues. The ends were cut back, 5 bases at V and 5 bases at J, with 11 bases in the middle. The CDR3 DNA follows: TGTGCCAGCAGTCGTGGGGCCGGAGATACGCAGTATTTT. Protein: CASSRGAGDTQYF.

The rearrangement uses TRBV1 and TRBJ2-7; whether TRBD2, the table's D call, matches the DNA was not checked. TRBV1 is flagged as a pseudogene. The length of the CDR3 is 13 residues. The CDR3 region has the DNA TGCACCAGCAGCCCTCGACTAGCTGGCGAGCAGTACTTC. As protein: CTSSPRLAGEQYF.

V is TRBV5-1 and J is TRBJ1-2; 12 bases agree with TRBD1. Losses at the gene ends were 4 bases for V and 10 bases for J; bases not matched to a gene: 5. Germline assignment: CDR1 SGHRS and CDR2 YFSETQ. The CDR3 has 13 residues. The CDR3 region has the DNA TGCGCCAGCAGCCCGGGACAGGGGGCTGTCTACACCTTC. Protein sequence: CASSPGQGAVYTF.

V gene TRBV4-1 combines with J gene TRBJ2-1; D might be TRBD1 or TRBD2, each matching 5 bases. Trimming pared 3 bases from V and 3 bases from J, leaving 12 bases between. CDR1 is MGHRA and CDR2 is YSYEKL in the germline V gene. The CDR3 length is 15 residues. The CDR3 is CASSQGDGGYNEQFF. CDR3 DNA: TGCGCCAGCAGCCAGGGGGACGGAGGCTACAATGAGCAGTTCTTC.

The table lists this clonotype with a few counts. This chain connects TRBV7-2 to TRBJ1-5; 8 nucleotides match TRBD1. Germline-derived CDR1 and CDR2 are SGHTA and FQGNSA. The CDR3 is 15 residues long. V lost 5 bases and J lost 6; bases outside the gene matches: 9. The CDR3 bases are TGTGCCAGCAGCGTCGGGGTCGGACAGGGTCAGCCCCAGCATTTT. This translates into CASSVGVGQGQPQHF.

Only one count was recorded for this clonotype. The chain recombines TRBV5-1 with TRBJ2-3; D is perhaps TRBD2 (5 bases). The germline V and J ends were trimmed by 2 bases and 0 bases, with 10 bases remaining between them. Germline-derived CDR1 and CDR2 are SGHRS and YFSETQ. The CDR3 covers 15 residues. The DNA of the CDR3 is TGCGCCAGCAGCTTCGTAGCGACTAGCACAGATACGCAGTATTTT. Protein: CASSFVATSTDTQYF.

The chain uses TRBV12-3 or TRBV12-4 and TRBJ1-1; tentative D call: TRBD1 (5 bases). The CDR3 length is 14 residues. The V and J ends lost 5 bases and 1 base respectively, with 11 bases between them. The CDR3 spells CASSVEGRNTEAFF. The DNA for the CDR3 is TGTGCCAGCAGTGTTGAGGGGCGGAACACTGAAGCTTTCTTT.

This clonotype came up a few times. The chain uses TRBV6-1 and TRBJ2-1, with D perhaps being TRBD1 or TRBD2 (6 bases each). Looked up from germline, CDR1 is MNHNS and CDR2 is SASEGT. With 5 bases removed from V and 3 bases from J, the gap between germline ends came to 17 bases. This CDR3 has 16 amino acids. CDR3 region: CASSRSQGRYYNEQFF. In nucleotides, the CDR3 is TGTGCCAGCAGTCGAAGTCAGGGGAGGTACTACAATGAGCAGTTCTTC.